The 27 T cell receptor beta chains in this list originate from one sample, sequenced in a study of T cells in Graves' hyperthyroidism and ophthalmopathy. TCR beta CDR3 regions were amplified from RNA. The TCR CDR3 first-round RT-PCR relied on the HTBI primer set. Using its own MiXCR run on the multiplex PCR reads, TCRdb lists one record per CDR3 protein. The repertoire holds about 290,000 distinct CDR3 sequences, with about 14% as singletons. The sequenced material came from blood. Receptor source: a woman between 25 and 40 years old with Graves' hyperthyroidism that later progressed to Graves' ophthalmopathy.

This clonotype has at least ten counts. The V gene is TRBV6-1, the J gene TRBJ1-1; 7 nucleotides line up with TRBD1. Trimming cost V 4 bases and J 6 bases; bases outside gene matches: 8. Germline loops: CDR1 MNHNS, CDR2 SASEGT. The CDR3 totals 14 residues. The CDR3 coding sequence is TGTGCCAGCAGTGGCAGACAGGGAGGGGCTGAAGCTTTCTTT. Encoded protein: CASSGRQGGAEAFF.

This clonotype was observed at least ten times. The rearrangement links TRBV7-9 to TRBJ2-3, with TRBD2 matching 7 bases. This CDR3 spans 15 amino acids. Germline CDR1 and CDR2: SEHNR and FQNEAQ (reference sequence). Unmatched junction bases numbered 11, after V lost 5 bases and J lost 6 bases. This CDR3 reads CASSTRVAGADTQYF. In DNA, the CDR3 is TGTGCCAGCAGCACTAGAGTTGCGGGAGCCGATACGCAGTATTTT.

V gene TRBV7-6 combines with J gene TRBJ2-3; D not resolved. CDR3 length: 17 residues. CDR1 and CDR2 (germline): SGHVS, FNYEAQ. Deletions cut 1 base from V and 2 bases from J, with 16 bases between. The CDR3 reads CASSLGLLGKYTDTQYF. Here the CDR3 DNA reads TGTGCCAGCAGCTTAGGTCTCCTTGGGAAATACACAGATACGCAGTATTTT.

This chain uses TRBV12-3 or TRBV12-4 with TRBJ2-3; TRBD2 is a possible D gene (6 bases). The CDR3 runs to 15 residues. The V gene lost 2 bases and the J gene lost 0 bases, with 9 bases spanning the gap. The CDR3 is CASSLKGTSTDTQYF. DNA for the CDR3: TGTGCCAGCAGTTTAAAGGGGACTAGCACAGATACGCAGTATTTT.

In this sample, this clonotype turned up many times. The CDR3 protein is CASRRTGGNTIYF. In nucleotides, the CDR3 is TGTGCCAGCAGGAGGACAGGGGGAAACACCATATATTTT. V gene TRBV12-3 or TRBV12-4 combines with J gene TRBJ1-3; 8 nucleotides align to TRBD1. This CDR3 has 13 amino acids. The V gene end was trimmed by 6 bases and the J gene end by 4 bases; junction bases not matched to a gene: 2.

This clonotype was observed many times. V usage is TRBV6-6 and J usage is TRBJ1-1, with D perhaps TRBD1 (5 bases). Germline V CDR1 and CDR2: MNHNY, SVGAGI (reference sequence). The CDR3 is 15 residues long. V lost 1 base, J lost 1 base, and 10 bases lay in between. DNA for the CDR3: TGTGCCAGCAGTTACTACGGGGGGAAGAACACTGAAGCTTTCTTT. Residues: CASSYYGGKNTEAFF.

V gene TRBV7-2 combines with J gene TRBJ2-7; TRBD2 aligns across 8 bases. Germline assignment: CDR1 SGHTA and CDR2 FQGNSA. CDR3 length: 14 amino acids. V shed 5 bases and J 3 bases; nucleotides not matched to a gene: 6. The CDR3 sequence: CASSPTSGLYEQYF. The CDR3, as DNA: TGTGCCAGCAGCCCCACTAGCGGACTCTACGAGCAGTACTTC. Filled out from reference TRBV7-2 and TRBJ2-7, the complete variable domain reads GAGVSQSPSNKVTEKGKDVELRCDPISGHTALYWYRQSLGQGLEFLIYFQGNSAPDKSGLPSDRFSAERTGGSVSTLTIQRTQQEDSAVYLCASSPTSGLYEQYFGPGTRLTVT.

The chain joins TRBV11-2 to TRBJ2-3; possibly TRBD1 or TRBD2 for D (5 bases each). CDR3 size: 14 residues. Trimming left V 6 bases short and J 1 base short, with 11 bases between. Germline CDR1 is SGHAT and CDR2 is FQNNGV. CDR3 sequence: CASSYRDGTDTQYF. Here the CDR3 DNA reads TGTGCCAGCAGTTACCGGGACGGCACAGATACGCAGTATTTT.

This clonotype was observed at least ten times. The V gene is TRBV7-6, the J gene TRBJ2-5; 8 bases are a match to TRBD2. Unmatched junction bases numbered 1, after V lost 3 bases and J lost 4 bases. The CDR3 runs 13 residues. Germline V gene lookup returns CDR1 SGHVS and CDR2 FNYEAQ. The CDR3 here is CASSFAGGETQYF. The CDR3 DNA reads as TGTGCCAGCAGCTTTGCGGGAGGAGAGACCCAGTACTTC.

This clonotype was detected ten times or more. The rearrangement uses TRBV2 and TRBJ1-5; D is unclear. The CDR3 runs 12 residues. Germline values: CDR1 SNHLY, CDR2 FYNNEI. Between the trimmed V and J ends, which lost 8 bases and 6 bases, there was a span of 11 bases. The CDR3 sequence: CASGLSSQPQHF. CDR3 sequence (DNA): TGTGCCAGCGGCCTCTCAAGTCAGCCCCAGCATTTT.

This clonotype occurred many times. This chain connects TRBV2 to TRBJ2-7; D not resolved. V dropped 4 bases and J dropped 6 bases, with 13 bases sitting between them. The germline V gene encodes CDR1 SNHLY and CDR2 FYNNEI. This CDR3 comprises 13 residues. In nucleotides, the CDR3 is TGTGCCAGCAGTGCGCAGGAAATCGGCGAGCAGTACTTC. Its translation: CASSAQEIGEQYF.

This clonotype was recorded at least ten times. V gene TRBV2 combines with J gene TRBJ2-3; D is undetermined. V shed 3 bases and J shed 3 bases, with 7 bases lying between them. The CDR3 consists of 13 residues. CDR1 is SNHLY, CDR2 FYNNEI, per germline. In DNA form, the CDR3 reads TGTGCCAGCAGTGAGACACTGACAGATACGCAGTATTTT. This codes for CASSETLTDTQYF. Together with reference TRBV2 and TRBJ2-3, the CDR3 gives the full variable domain: EPEVTQTPSHQVTQMGQEVILRCVPISNHLYFYWYRQILGQKVEFLVSFYNNEISEKSEIFDDQFSVERPDGSNFTLKIRSTKLEDSAMYFCASSETLTDTQYFGPGTRLTVL.

This clonotype was seen only a few times. J is TRBJ2-5 and V is TRBV6-5; D gene ambiguous. Germline CDR1 MNHEY, CDR2 SVGAGI. Trimming took off 2 bases at V and 5 bases at J, with 3 bases between the two ends. The CDR3 is 11 amino acids. CDR3 in DNA: TGTGCCAGCAGTTACGTGGAGACCCAGTACTTC. It is translated as CASSYVETQYF.

Ten or more counts support this clonotype. The V and J genes are TRBV6-1 and TRBJ2-2, with TRBD2 matching over 8 bases. The ends lost 5 bases at V and 5 bases at J; junction bases unmatched: 10. CDR1 is MNHNS, CDR2 SASEGT, per germline. The CDR3 runs to 16 residues. CDR3 protein: CASSPPPGGNTGELFF. The CDR3 DNA sequence: TGTGCCAGCAGTCCACCCCCGGGAGGGAATACCGGGGAGCTGTTTTTT.

In this sample, this clonotype turned up many times. The chain combines TRBV4-3 with TRBJ2-7; D perhaps matches TRBD2 (5 bases). The CDR3 loop spans 13 amino acids. Trimming shortened V by 2 bases and J by 4 bases, and 9 bases separated the two germline ends. Germline CDR1 reads LGHNA; CDR2 reads YSLEER. The CDR3 sequence: CASSQRPGYEQYF. In DNA, the CDR3 is TGCGCCAGCAGCCAAAGGCCGGGGTACGAGCAGTACTTC.

This clonotype occurred many times. The rearrangement links TRBV7-2 to TRBJ1-1; D unclear. The CDR3 is made up of 16 amino acids. Germline values: CDR1 SGHTA, CDR2 FQGNSA. V was cut by 2 bases and J by 4 bases, with 17 bases left in between. The CDR3: CASSLSGPVVGTEAFF. The CDR3 coding sequence is TGTGCCAGCAGCTTATCAGGTCCGGTCGTGGGCACTGAAGCTTTCTTT.

CDR3 sequence (DNA): TGTGCCAGCAGCTTAACTAGCTATAGGGGAGGGGAGCAGTTCTTC. It translates to CASSLTSYRGGEQFF. V gene TRBV13 combines with J gene TRBJ2-1, with 7 bases fitting TRBD2. V lost 2 bases and J lost 10; bases outside the gene matches: 11. The CDR3 has 15 amino acids. Looked up from germline, CDR1 is PRHDT and CDR2 is FYEKMQ (reference sequence).

At least ten counts were recorded for this clonotype. Here the CDR3 DNA reads TGTGCCAGCGGGGCCCTCACAGATACGCAGTATTTT. Protein: CASGALTDTQYF. V is TRBV18 and J is TRBJ2-3; maybe TRBD1 (5 bases). In germline, CDR1 is KGHSH, CDR2 LQKENI. The V gene lost 8 bases and the J gene lost 2 bases, with 8 bases spanning the gap. This CDR3 spans 12 amino acids.

This clonotype occurred many times. Here the CDR3 reads CASSLLSMGEQFF. In DNA, the CDR3 is TGTGCCAGCAGCTTATTATCTATGGGGGAGCAGTTCTTC. The V call is TRBV11-2, the J call TRBJ2-1, with D hard to call. Trimming shortened V by 2 bases and J by 10 bases, and 12 bases separated the two germline ends. CDR3 length: 13 residues. CDR1 SGHAT and CDR2 FQNNGV come from the germline V gene.

There are many counts of this clonotype. The rearrangement links TRBV15 to TRBJ1-1; D gene unclear. The CDR3 contains 15 residues. V lost 4 bases and J lost 0, with 12 bases in between. CDR1 and CDR2 from the germline V gene are LNHNV and YYDKDF (reference sequence). CDR3 residues: CATSTLGRMNTEAFF. The CDR3 DNA reads TGTGCCACCAGCACCCTAGGAAGGATGAACACTGAAGCTTTCTTT. Drawing the rest from reference TRBV15 and TRBJ1-1, the complete variable domain is DAMVIQNPRYQVTQFGKPVTLSCSQTLNHNVMYWYQQKSSQAPKLLFHYYDKDFNNEADTPDNFQSRRPNTSFCFLDIRSPGLGDTAMYLCATSTLGRMNTEAFFGQGTRLTVV.

This clonotype was observed many times. The chain employs TRBV7-9 and TRBJ1-2; the D gene is possibly TRBD1 (5 bases). This CDR3 has 15 amino acids. CDR1 and CDR2 from the germline V gene are SEHNR and FQNEAQ (reference sequence). The ends were cut back, 5 bases at V and 5 bases at J, with 18 bases in the middle. The CDR3 here is CASSPVEGHRYGYTF. In DNA, the CDR3 is TGTGCCAGCAGCCCCGTCGAAGGACACAGATATGGCTACACCTTC. The full variable domain, completed using reference TRBV7-9 and TRBJ1-2, is DTGVSQNPRHKITKRGQNVTFRCDPISEHNRLYWYRQTLGQGPEFLTYFQNEAQLEKSRLLSDRFSAERPKGSFSTLEIQRTEQGDSAMYLCASSPVEGHRYGYTFGSGTRLTVV.

This clonotype was counted many times. The rearrangement uses TRBV24-1 and TRBJ2-5; D tentatively reads TRBD1 or TRBD2 (6 bases each). The length of the CDR3 is 15 residues. Deletions cut 9 bases from V and 5 bases from J, with 21 bases between. CDR1 and CDR2 from the germline V gene are KGHDR and SFDVKD. The CDR3 nucleotides are TGTGCCACCGCCCCTGGAGGGGGGCGGCGGGAGACCCAGTACTTC. It yields the protein CATAPGGGRRETQYF.

Many counts were recorded for this clonotype. The V and J genes are TRBV27 and TRBJ1-2; D gene uncertain. The length of the CDR3 is 14 residues. The V gene lost 2 bases and the J gene lost 4 bases, with 11 bases spanning the gap. Germline V gene lookup returns CDR1 MNHEY and CDR2 SMNVEV (reference sequence). The CDR3 here is CASSLTRGSYGYTF. CDR3 nucleotide sequence: TGTGCCAGCAGTTTAACCCGGGGTAGCTATGGCTACACCTTC.

This clonotype has at least ten counts. The chain combines TRBV7-9 with TRBJ2-7; TRBD2 agrees at 7 bases. There are 15 residues in the CDR3. Germline V CDR1 and CDR2: SEHNR, FQNEAQ (reference sequence). The trim removed 5 bases at V and 2 bases at J, leaving 9 bases unmatched. CDR3 nucleotides: TGTGCCAGCAGCCCCCTCGGGGAGGGAACCTACGAGCAGTACTTC. Residues: CASSPLGEGTYEQYF.

The V and J genes are TRBV29-1 and TRBJ1-4, with D tentatively TRBD1 (5 bases). Trimming took 6 bases from V and 6 from J, leaving 17 bases between them. Per the germline V gene, CDR1 is SQVTM and CDR2 is ANQGSEA. The CDR3 extends over 14 amino acids. CDR3 sequence reads: CSVQPGTEHEKLFF. The CDR3 DNA reads as TGCAGCGTCCAACCCGGGACGGAACATGAAAAACTGTTTTTT. Full variable domain (remainder filled in from reference TRBV29-1 and TRBJ1-4): SAVISQKPSRDICQRGTSLTIQCQVDSQVTMMFWYRQQPGQSLTLIATANQGSEATYESGFVIDKFPISRPNLTFSTLTVSNMSPEDSSIYLCSVQPGTEHEKLFFGSGTQLSVL.

This clonotype was picked up many times. V gene TRBV27 combines with J gene TRBJ2-5; 8 bases match TRBD2. J was trimmed by 5 bases and V by 7 bases; bases with no gene match: 12. Per the germline V gene, CDR1 is MNHEY and CDR2 is SMNVEV (reference sequence). The CDR3 spans 15 residues. The CDR3 DNA is TGTGCCAGCATAGGATTAGCGGGAACCGGGGAGACCCAGTACTTC. This sequence encodes CASIGLAGTGETQYF.

This clonotype was seen ten or more times. The rearrangement joins TRBV7-2 to TRBJ2-3, with 11 bases identical to TRBD1. CDR1 is SGHTA and CDR2 is FQGNSA in the germline V gene. The CDR3 is made up of 14 amino acids. V lost 5 bases to trimming and J lost 6 bases; unmatched junction nucleotides: 4. CDR3 loop: CASSVGQGADTQYF. The CDR3 nucleotides read TGTGCCAGCAGCGTAGGACAGGGGGCCGATACGCAGTATTTT.